These 26 T cell receptor beta chains were all obtained from the same sample, sequenced in a study of OX40 agonist ivuxolimab in advanced cancers. Measured with immunoSEQ multiplex PCR; TCRdb has only the in-frame clones, and not every one. Of fewer than 90,000 clones listed, roughly 89% were seen once; the top ten hold about 1.6%. Material: CD4+ or CD8+ T cells sorted from blood, obtained in a trial of the OX40 agonist ivuxolimab. All receptors derive from an adult with an advanced solid tumor such as melanoma, head and neck, liver or kidney cancer.

J is TRBJ1-1 and V is TRBV29-1; D ambiguous. CDR3 length equals 12 residues. Germline V gene data show CDR1 as SQVTM and CDR2 as ANQGSEA. V was clipped by 7 bases and J by 1 base, with 10 bases between them. CDR3 residues: CSARASNTEAFF. In nucleotides, the CDR3 is TGCAGCGCACGGGCTTCGAACACTGAAGCTTTCTTT. Full variable domain (rest looked up from reference TRBV29-1 and TRBJ1-1): SAVISQKPSRDICQRGTSLTIQCQVDSQVTMMFWYRQQPGQSLTLIATANQGSEATYESGFVIDKFPISRPNLTFSTLTVSNMSPEDSSIYLCSARASNTEAFFGQGTRLTVV.

This chain uses TRBV30 with TRBJ2-5; 14 nucleotides line up with TRBD2. Germline loops: CDR1 GTSNPN, CDR2 SVGIG (reference sequence). V shed 5 bases, J shed 5 bases, and the junction held 7 bases outside the gene matches. CDR3 length: 15 amino acids. CDR3 region: CAWGAGLAGAETQYF. The CDR3, as DNA: TGTGCCTGGGGGGCGGGACTAGCGGGAGCGGAGACCCAGTACTTC.

CDR3 DNA sequence: TGTGCCAGCAGCCCTTTCAAGCAGGCACGAGGGGAGTATAGAACAGATACGCAGTATTTT. Translating gives CASSPFKQARGEYRTDTQYF. The rearrangement uses TRBV4-2 and TRBJ2-3; D possibly uses TRBD1 or TRBD2 (5 bases each). V lost 4 bases to trimming and J lost 3 bases, with 29 bases between them. CDR1 LGHNA and CDR2 YNFKEQ come from the germline V gene. CDR3 length: 20 residues.

The chain carries TRBV6-5 and TRBJ2-3, with TRBD2 as a possible D gene (5 bases). The V end lost 4 bases, the J end lost 6 bases, and 11 bases lay between the germline ends. CDR1 is MNHEY and CDR2 is SVGAGI in the germline V gene. The CDR3 extends over 13 amino acids. CDR3 region: CASSFQPGDTQYF. Written as DNA, the CDR3 is TGTGCCAGCAGTTTCCAACCGGGGGATACGCAGTATTTT.

This rearrangement joins TRBV5-1 to TRBJ1-1; D may be TRBD1 (6 bases). The germline V and J ends were trimmed by 4 bases and 1 base, with 17 bases remaining between them. The CDR3 length is 16 residues. Germline V gene data show CDR1 as SGHRS and CDR2 as YFSETQ. The CDR3 DNA reads TGCGCCAGCAGCGGGGGTCTCGGACAGTCGAACACTGAAGCTTTCTTT. It is translated as CASSGGLGQSNTEAFF.

CDR3 in DNA: TGTGCCAGCAGCGTAGAACTCCAACAGGGCGGGGAGCTGTTTTTT. This gives the protein CASSVELQQGGELFF. This rearrangement joins TRBV9 to TRBJ2-2; D is perhaps TRBD1 (6 bases). CDR3 size: 15 residues. V lost 0 bases and J 7 bases, leaving 13 bases between the germline ends. The germline V gene has CDR1 SGDLS and CDR2 YYNGEE.

The chain employs TRBV4-2 and TRBJ1-1, with D possibly being TRBD1 (6 bases). Deletions cut 1 base from V and 1 base from J, with 10 bases between. The germline V gene has CDR1 LGHNA and CDR2 YNFKEQ. There are 15 residues in the CDR3. In nucleotides, the CDR3 is TGTGCCAGCAGCCAAGGGGGACAAGCGAACACTGAAGCTTTCTTT. Translating it yields CASSQGGQANTEAFF.

V usage is TRBV18 and J usage is TRBJ1-1; no reliable D call. V lost 6 bases and J 4 bases, leaving 15 bases between the germline ends. The CDR3 is 14 residues long. Germline V gene lookup returns CDR1 KGHSH and CDR2 LQKENI. Written as DNA, the CDR3 is TGTGCCAGCTCCCCGATGCAGCTTGGCACTGAAGCTTTCTTT. Amino acid sequence: CASSPMQLGTEAFF.

The genes are TRBV5-1 and TRBJ2-5; a weak D match, TRBD2 (6 bases). CDR1 and CDR2 from the germline V gene are SGHRS and YFSETQ. Trimming removed 0 bases at V and 1 base at J, with 10 bases between. CDR3 size: 15 residues. CDR3 nucleotides: TGCGCCAGCAGCTTGGAACTAGCCATCCAAGAGACCCAGTACTTC. It encodes CASSLELAIQETQYF.

The chain has TRBV29-1 and TRBJ1-2; a weak D match, TRBD1 (5 bases). Germline values: CDR1 SQVTM, CDR2 ANQGSEA. Trimming stripped 4 bases from V and 2 bases from J, with 5 bases between. This CDR3 spans 11 amino acids. The CDR3 bases are TGCAGCGTTGGGGGGAACTATGGCTACACCTTC. It yields the protein CSVGGNYGYTF. The full variable domain, completed using reference TRBV29-1 and TRBJ1-2, is SAVISQKPSRDICQRGTSLTIQCQVDSQVTMMFWYRQQPGQSLTLIATANQGSEATYESGFVIDKFPISRPNLTFSTLTVSNMSPEDSSIYLCSVGGNYGYTFGSGTRLTVV.

The CDR3 DNA reads TGTGCCAGCAGCCGAACAGGGGGCGCGGGGAATTCACCCCTCCACTTT. Translation: CASSRTGGAGNSPLHF. V usage is TRBV27 and J usage is TRBJ1-6; TRBD1 agrees at 9 bases. CDR1 MNHEY and CDR2 SMNVEV come from the germline V gene (reference sequence). CDR3 length equals 16 residues. Trimming removed 6 bases from V and 7 bases from J; junction bases left unmatched: 10.

The J gene is TRBJ1-5, the V gene TRBV4-1, with no clear D. Germline lookup yields CDR1 MGHRA and CDR2 YSYEKL. Trimming cost V 0 bases and J 7 bases, with 13 bases left between them. This CDR3 has 15 amino acids. The CDR3 DNA reads TGCGCCAGCAGCCAAGAAGAATCGGGAAGCCAGCCCCAGCATTTT. Protein: CASSQEESGSQPQHF.

The chain joins TRBV4-2 to TRBJ2-6; D is ambiguous. Germline CDR1 is LGHNA and CDR2 is YNFKEQ. The length of the CDR3 is 16 residues. V lost 0 bases and J lost 5, with 11 bases in between. The CDR3 region is CASSQDDAVRANVLTF. DNA of the CDR3: TGTGCCAGCAGCCAAGACGACGCCGTTAGGGCCAACGTCCTGACTTTC.

The chain links TRBV5-3 to TRBJ1-1; D call uncertain. TRBV5-3 is marked as an open reading frame, function uncertain. V was cut by 2 bases and J by 6 bases, with 17 bases left in between. The CDR3 spans 15 residues. The CDR3 DNA sequence: TGTGCCAGAAGCTTATGGCCCGGGTGGAGGGCTGAAGCTTTCTTT. This gives the protein CARSLWPGWRAEAFF.

The gene calls are TRBV5-1 and TRBJ1-2; D might be TRBD1 (5 bases). The V gene lost 4 bases and the J gene lost 0 bases, with 16 bases spanning the gap. The CDR3 runs to 16 residues. Germline assignment: CDR1 SGHRS and CDR2 YFSETQ. This chain's CDR3 is CASSPDPGLTNYGYTF. In DNA, the CDR3 is TGCGCCAGCAGCCCTGATCCGGGACTTACTAACTATGGCTACACCTTC. The full variable domain, completed using reference TRBV5-1 and TRBJ1-2, is KAGVTQTPRYLIKTRGQQVTLSCSPISGHRSVSWYQQTPGQGLQFLFEYFSETQRNKGNFPGRFSGRQFSNSRSEMNVSTLELGDSALYLCASSPDPGLTNYGYTFGSGTRLTVV.

The chain has TRBV27 and TRBJ1-1, with D unclear. Germline CDR1 and CDR2: MNHEY and SMNVEV (reference sequence). V was clipped by 2 bases and J by 4 bases, with 11 bases between them. The CDR3 sequence is 14 residues long. CDR3 sequence reads: CASSLGKRATEAFF. The CDR3 DNA sequence: TGTGCCAGCAGTTTAGGAAAAAGGGCCACTGAAGCTTTCTTT.

The V gene is TRBV5-1, the J gene TRBJ1-1, with TRBD1 matching 8 bases. Germline-derived CDR1 and CDR2 are SGHRS and YFSETQ. The CDR3 loop spans 13 amino acids. The J segment lost 3 bases and the V segment lost 5 bases, leaving 3 bases of the junction unmatched. The CDR3 DNA follows: TGCGCCAGCAGTAGACAGGGGTACACTGAAGCTTTCTTT. Protein sequence: CASSRQGYTEAFF.

This chain uses TRBV19 with TRBJ2-3; 9 nucleotides align to TRBD2. Per the germline V gene, CDR1 is LNHDA and CDR2 is SQIVND (reference sequence). This CDR3 contains 15 residues. With V trimmed by 5 bases and J by 2 bases, 5 bases remained unmatched. The DNA of the CDR3 is TGTGCCAGTAGTGACGGACTAGCGTTCACAGATACGCAGTATTTT. It translates to CASSDGLAFTDTQYF. The complete variable domain, with remaining parts taken from reference TRBV19 and TRBJ2-3, reads DGGITQSPKYLFRKEGQNVTLSCEQNLNHDAMYWYRQDPGQGLRLIYYSQIVNDFQKGDIAEGYSVSREKKESFPLTVTSAQKNPTAFYLCASSDGLAFTDTQYFGPGTRLTVL.

J is TRBJ1-4 and V is TRBV21-1. TRBV21-1 is designated a pseudogene. This CDR3 comprises 16 residues. The CDR3: CASIPKGPRSNEKLFF. The CDR3 DNA sequence: TGTGCCAGCATTCCAAAGGGCCCTCGATCTAATGAAAAACTGTTTTTT.

The chain uses TRBV5-1 and TRBJ1-4; unclear D gene. The CDR3 loop spans 15 amino acids. Germline V gene sequence: CDR1 SGHRS, CDR2 YFSETQ. V gave up 0 bases and J gave up 6 bases, with 12 bases separating them. CDR3 region: CASSLGGVVHEKLFF. Written as DNA, the CDR3 is TGCGCCAGCAGCTTGGGCGGGGTGGTTCATGAAAAACTGTTTTTT.

V and J are TRBV6-5 and TRBJ1-1; unclear D gene. V shed 2 bases and J shed 0 bases, with 7 bases lying between them. Looked up from germline, CDR1 is MNHEY and CDR2 is SVGAGI. This CDR3 has 14 amino acids. CDR3 protein: CASSYVGMNTEAFF. DNA for the CDR3: TGTGCCAGCAGTTACGTGGGTATGAACACTGAAGCTTTCTTT.

V usage is TRBV19 and J usage is TRBJ2-5; perhaps TRBD1 as D (6 bases). The CDR3 has 15 amino acids. V was clipped by 10 bases and J by 1 base, with 19 bases between them. Germline V gene lookup returns CDR1 LNHDA and CDR2 SQIVND (reference sequence). CDR3 nucleotide sequence: TGTGCCACCGGGGTCAGGGGACACCTCCAAGAGACCCAGTACTTC. It encodes CATGVRGHLQETQYF.

The chain recombines TRBV27 with TRBJ2-1; TRBD2 aligns across 11 bases. From germline, CDR1 is MNHEY and CDR2 SMNVEV (reference sequence). Trimming at V came to 8 bases and at J to 8 bases, leaving 23 bases not matched to a gene. This CDR3 contains 19 residues. The CDR3 nucleotides read TGTGCCAGCCCCTCATGTTGGCCGACTAGCGGGGCGGTGGGGGATGAGCAGTTCTTC. Residues: CASPSCWPTSGAVGDEQFF.

The chain combines TRBV2 with TRBJ2-3, with 8 positions matching TRBD2. Germline V gene data show CDR1 as SNHLY and CDR2 as FYNNEI. There are 15 residues in the CDR3. The J segment lost 3 bases and the V segment lost 1 base, leaving 3 bases of the junction unmatched. CDR3 region: CASSEDGGRTDTQYF. The DNA of the CDR3 is TGTGCCAGCAGTGAAGACGGCGGGAGGACAGATACGCAGTATTTT.

The chain employs TRBV30 and TRBJ2-5; TRBD2 is a possible D gene (6 bases). The germline V gene has CDR1 GTSNPN and CDR2 SVGIG (reference sequence). The CDR3 length is 16 residues. The ends were cut back, 0 bases at V and 2 bases at J, with 16 bases in the middle. This chain's CDR3 is CAWSVFSLARQETQYF. Written as DNA, the CDR3 is TGTGCCTGGAGTGTTTTTTCACTAGCCCGACAAGAGACCCAGTACTTC.

CDR3 nucleotides: TGTGCCAGCAGTTTGGATGCCCCGACGAATGAGCAGTTCTTC. Amino acids: CASSLDAPTNEQFF. J is TRBJ2-1 and V is TRBV28; D is uncertain. CDR1 MDHEN and CDR2 SYDVKM come from the germline V gene. This CDR3 contains 14 residues. V gave up 3 bases and J gave up 7 bases, with 13 bases separating them.